The entry that follows covers one TCR beta chain sequence. Clones were sequenced by immunoSEQ multiplex PCR, and TCRdb holds only the in-frame ones, with some missing. The table has roughly 200,000 clones, nearly 90% seen once. This record belongs to a study of blood T cell repertoires in COVID-19. CDR1 and CDR2 (germline): MNHEY, SMNVEV (reference sequence). This CDR3 comprises 13 residues. V lost 1 base to trimming and J lost 6 bases; unmatched junction nucleotides: 1. Material: peripheral blood. The sequence was obtained from a man between 45 and 60 years old with acute or convalescent COVID-19. The V call is TRBV27, the J call TRBJ1-1; 8 bases line up with TRBD1. This chain's CDR3 is CASSLYRGAEAFF. The CDR3 bases are TGTGCCAGCAGTTTATACAGGGGGGCTGAAGCTTTCTTT.